These T cell receptor beta chains were read from a single sample in a study of blood T cell repertoires in COVID-19. Profiling relied on immunoSEQ multiplex PCR, and the TCRdb table lists in-frame clones only, not all of them. The sample holds 150,000 or so clones, 85% to 95% seen once. The sequencing input was peripheral blood. Every receptor here comes from a woman aged 50 to 65 with acute or convalescent COVID-19. Each CDR3 is given with its conserved first and last residue. The D gene is left open where the match is weak. Part of the rows lack a size; the others show once, few, many or a class for expanded clones.

d_call j_call v_call clone_size cdr3_nt cdr3_aa
. TRBJ1-1 TRBV6-5 . TGTGCCAGCAGGGGGTATGGGGGGACGGCTGAAGCTTTCTTT CASRGYGGTAEAFF
TRBD1 TRBJ1-2 TRBV6-5 . TGTGCCAGCAGTTACTCACCGGGACAGCTATCCTATGGCTACACCTTC CASSYSPGQLSYGYTF
TRBD2 TRBJ2-1 TRBV5-1 . TGCGCCAGCACCGACGGGGGGACGACCTACAATGAGCAGTTCTTC CASTDGGTTYNEQFF
. TRBJ1-5 TRBV6-2/TRBV6-3 . TGTGCCAGCAGTCCATGGGGACTAAGTAGCAATCAGCCCCAGCATTTT CASSPWGLSSNQPQHF
. TRBJ1-1 TRBV2 . TGTGCCAGCAGTCCGGGACTCCTGAACACTGAAGCTTTCTTT CASSPGLLNTEAFF
. TRBJ2-1 TRBV12-3/TRBV12-4 . TGTGCCAGCAGTAAAACGAGGTACAATGAGCAGTTCTTC CASSKTRYNEQFF
. TRBJ1-1 TRBV6-6 . TGTGCCAGCGGTCCTGGGGGGGATAGTCGGCGAGCTTTCTTT CASGPGGDSRRAFF
. TRBJ2-7 TRBV7-8 . TGTGCCAGCAGCTTAGTCGCAGTGAGGCACGAGCAGTACTTC CASSLVAVRHEQYF
. TRBJ1-4 TRBV6-6 . TGTGCCAGCACCCCCGCCTGGTTCGGGGAAAAACTGTTTTTT CASTPAWFGEKLFF
. TRBJ2-1 TRBV6-1 . TGTGCCAGCAGTGAGGCGTCGGACAACCGGGAGTTCTTC CASSEASDNREFF
TRBD1 TRBJ1-6 TRBV18 . TGTGCCAGCTCACAGACTGACAGGGATTCACCCCTCCACTTT CASSQTDRDSPLHF
TRBD1 TRBJ1-6 TRBV7-2 . TGTGCCAGCAGCCCCCGGGACAGAAACTTTTCACCCCTCCACTTT CASSPRDRNFSPLHF
TRBD1 TRBJ1-2 TRBV24-1 . TGTGCCACCAGTGATGGGACAGCAATCTATGGCTACACCTTC CATSDGTAIYGYTF
. TRBJ2-7 TRBV28 . TGTGCCAGCAGCTTGCGAGCCGAGCAGTACTTC CASSLRAEQYF
. TRBJ2-1 TRBV7-2 . TGTGCCAGCAGCTTATCCAATTGGAGGGAGTACAATGAGCAGTTCTTC CASSLSNWREYNEQFF
. TRBJ1-5 TRBV12-3/TRBV12-4 . TGTGCCAGCAGTTTTTCCGGCAGGCAGCCCCAGCATTTT CASSFSGRQPQHF
. TRBJ1-2 TRBV27 . TGTGCCAGCAGAGACCCCGACAAAGAGCACTATGGCTACACCTTC CASRDPDKEHYGYTF
TRBD1 TRBJ2-7 TRBV28 . TGTGCCAGCAGTCCGGGACAGATCATTTACGAGCAGTACTTC CASSPGQIIYEQYF
. TRBJ2-7 TRBV29-1 . TGCAGCGTCGCACAGGGACCCTACGAGCAGTACTTC CSVAQGPYEQYF
. TRBJ2-2 TRBV19 . TGTGCCAGTAGACGGGGAGGAACCGGGGAGCTGTTTTTT CASRRGGTGELFF
. TRBJ1-1 TRBV19 . TGTGCCAGCGTAGGTGGAGTCACTGAAGCTTTCTTT CASVGGVTEAFF
. TRBJ1-4 TRBV19 once TGTGCCAGTAGTAAGTTAGGTCAGGGCCTCGAAAAACTGTTTTTT CASSKLGQGLEKLFF
. TRBJ2-1 TRBV7-9 . TGTGCCAGCAGCTTAACTAGCTCGGGGTACAATGAGCAGTTCTTC CASSLTSSGYNEQFF
TRBD1 TRBJ1-2 TRBV28 . TGTGCCAGCAGTTTATCTGACAGGGGGCTTGGCTACACCTTC CASSLSDRGLGYTF
. TRBJ2-5 TRBV5-4 . TGTGCCAGCAGCCCAGGACAGAACAAAGAGACCCAGTACTTC CASSPGQNKETQYF
. TRBJ2-1 TRBV9 . TGTGCCAGCAGCGTAGACGGGGGAAGAGGGTTGAATGAGCAGTTCTTC CASSVDGGRGLNEQFF
TRBD1 TRBJ1-1 TRBV27 once TGTGCCAGCAGTTTATCGTACAGGGGCGGCACTGAAGCTTTCTTT CASSLSYRGGTEAFF
TRBD2 TRBJ2-7 TRBV5-4 once TGTGCCAGCAGCTTTGGACTAGCCCCGCTCGAGCAGTACTTC CASSFGLAPLEQYF
TRBD2 TRBJ2-1 TRBV9 . TGTGCCAGCACCGCGGGGGGGTCAGGCTCCTACAATGAGCAGTTCTTC CASTAGGSGSYNEQFF
. TRBJ1-1 TRBV24-1 . TGTGCCACCAGTGATTCCACCGGGACAGAAGCTTTCTTT CATSDSTGTEAFF
TRBD1 TRBJ1-6 TRBV30 . TGTGCCTGGAATGACAGGGGTAATTCACCCCTCCACTTT CAWNDRGNSPLHF
TRBD1 TRBJ1-1 TRBV2 . TGTGCCAGCAGGTTCGGACAGGGGAGGACTGAAGCTTTCTTT CASRFGQGRTEAFF
. TRBJ2-7 TRBV3-1/TRBV3-2 . TGTGCCAGCAGCCACCTCTTCAGGGGAGAAGGGAACGAGCAGTACTTC CASSHLFRGEGNEQYF
TRBD1 TRBJ1-3 TRBV20-1 once TGCAGTGCTAGTTTAGGGGGCGGATTCTCTGGAAACACCATATATTTT CSASLGGGFSGNTIYF
TRBD1 TRBJ1-4 TRBV19 . TGTGCCAGTAGTCCGCCGGGACAGGGTTACGAAAAACTGTTTTTT CASSPPGQGYEKLFF
TRBD2 TRBJ2-7 TRBV6-4 . TGTGCCAGCAGTGACGGGACTAGGATTTTGAAGCAGTACTTC CASSDGTRILKQYF
. TRBJ2-7 TRBV7-9 . TGTGCCAGCAGCTTTGAGGGGGGGCCCTACGAGCAGTACTTC CASSFEGGPYEQYF
TRBD1 TRBJ1-1 TRBV7-9 . TGTGCCAGCAATGACTTCAGACGGGGACAGACTGAAGCTTTCTTT CASNDFRRGQTEAFF
. TRBJ2-5 TRBV9 . TGTGCCAGCTCGCCTAGGGGTAGGGAGACCCAGTACTTC CASSPRGRETQYF
. TRBJ2-3 TRBV19 . TGTGCCAGTAGTTATCTGTCCGATACGCAGTATTTT CASSYLSDTQYF
TRBD1 TRBJ2-2 TRBV2 . TGTGCCAGCAAGGGACAGGGGCTTGACACCGGGGAGCTGTTTTTT CASKGQGLDTGELFF
. TRBJ2-7 TRBV27 . TGTGCCAGCAGTTTAGCGAGCTCCTACGAGCAGTACTTC CASSLASSYEQYF
TRBD1 TRBJ1-2 TRBV19 once TGTGCCAGTAGTATAGATCGTCTGGACAGGGGTCCTTCGGATGGCTACACCTTC CASSIDRLDRGPSDGYTF
TRBD1 TRBJ1-1 TRBV19 few TGTGCCACCGGGGACAGCATGAACACTGAAGCTTTCTTT CATGDSMNTEAFF
. TRBJ1-5 TRBV7-2 . TGTGCCAGCAGCGCCCTACGCACCGTTAGCAATCAGCCCCAGCATTTT CASSALRTVSNQPQHF
TRBD2 TRBJ2-7 TRBV28 . TGTGCCAGCAGCCGAGCGGGAGCGTCGGGGGAGCAGTACTTC CASSRAGASGEQYF
. TRBJ1-2 TRBV30 . TGTGCCTGGAGTGTAAAAACCGCGGGAGGCTATGGCTACACCTTC CAWSVKTAGGYGYTF
. TRBJ1-1 TRBV30 . TGTGCCTGGAGTTATGAGGACAGATCTGAAGCTTTCTTT CAWSYEDRSEAFF